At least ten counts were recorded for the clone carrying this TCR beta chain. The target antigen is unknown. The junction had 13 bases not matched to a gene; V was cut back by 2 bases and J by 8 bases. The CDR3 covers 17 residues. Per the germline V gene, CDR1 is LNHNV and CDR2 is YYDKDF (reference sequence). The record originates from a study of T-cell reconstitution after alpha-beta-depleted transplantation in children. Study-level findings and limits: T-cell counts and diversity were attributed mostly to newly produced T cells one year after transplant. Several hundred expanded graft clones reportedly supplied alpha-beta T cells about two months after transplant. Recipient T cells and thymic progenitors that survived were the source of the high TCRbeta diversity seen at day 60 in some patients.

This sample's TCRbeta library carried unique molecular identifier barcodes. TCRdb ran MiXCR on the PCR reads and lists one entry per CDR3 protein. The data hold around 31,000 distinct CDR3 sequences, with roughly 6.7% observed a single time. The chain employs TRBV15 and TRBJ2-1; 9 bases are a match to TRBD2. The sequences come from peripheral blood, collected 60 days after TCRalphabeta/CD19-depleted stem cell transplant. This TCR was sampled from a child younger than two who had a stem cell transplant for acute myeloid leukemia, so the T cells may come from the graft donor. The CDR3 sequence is CATSRPPESGRIDEQFF. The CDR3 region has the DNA TGTGCCACCAGCAGACCCCCTGAAAGCGGGAGGATCGATGAGCAGTTCTTC.